This is a list of T cell receptor beta chains from one sample in a study of cytomegalovirus exposure and HLA in healthy donors. TCRdb's table, derived via immunoSEQ multiplex PCR, lists solely in-frame clones and lacks some. The sample consists of a few hundred thousand clones, nearly 80% of them appearing once. The specimen sequenced was PBMCs. The receptors stem from a man younger than 35 in good health and CMV-seronegative. Both conserved end residues are part of each CDR3. Fields, in order: clone size, V gene, D gene, J gene, CDR3 protein, CDR3 DNA. A D gene is named only where the DNA matches it firmly. Clone size is given for some rows only: seen once, a few or many times, or a class if the clone is expanded.

>-|TRBV9|TRBD1|TRBJ1-3
CASSAADRGNGNTIYF
TGTGCCAGCAGCGCAGCGGACAGGGGGAATGGAAACACCATATATTTT
>-|TRBV7-2|TRBD2|TRBJ2-5
CASSTQGLAGETQYF
TGTGCCAGCAGCACGCAGGGATTAGCGGGAGAGACCCAGTACTTC
>-|TRBV7-6|TRBD2|TRBJ2-7
CASSSGLAGGGEQYF
TGTGCCAGCAGCTCGGGACTAGCGGGAGGGGGCGAGCAGTACTTC
>-|TRBV4-2|TRBD1|TRBJ1-6
CASRQVRDSYNSPLHF
TGTGCCAGCAGACAAGTTAGGGACAGCTATAATTCACCCCTCCACTTT
>-|TRBV6-1|TRBD1|TRBJ1-5
CASSDGQGGQPQHF
TGTGCCAGCAGTGACGGACAGGGGGGTCAGCCCCAGCATTTT
>-|TRBV5-6|-|TRBJ1-1
CASSLALTEAFF
TGTGCCAGCAGCTTGGCTCTCACTGAAGCTTTCTTT
>-|TRBV7-8|TRBD2|TRBJ2-5
CASSLKRGSQETQYF
TGTGCCAGCAGCTTAAAGCGGGGGTCACAAGAGACCCAGTACTTC
>few|TRBV29-1|TRBD1|TRBJ2-3
CSVRTGLGNTQYF
TGCAGCGTCCGGACAGGCTTAGGCAATACGCAGTATTTT
>few|TRBV5-6|-|TRBJ2-5
CASSLVQGRETQYF
TGTGCCAGCAGCTTGGTTCAGGGGCGAGAGACCCAGTACTTC
>-|TRBV5-1|-|TRBJ2-7
CASTDGTSLITYEQYF
TGCGCCAGCACTGACGGGACTTCCCTTATAACCTACGAGCAGTACTTC
>-|TRBV4-1|-|TRBJ2-1
CASSQGAPPNEQFF
TGCGCCAGCAGCCAGGGGGCTCCCCCCAATGAGCAGTTCTTC
>-|TRBV5-1|-|TRBJ2-1
CASSLEVLSYNEQFF
TGCGCCAGCAGCTTAGAGGTTTTGTCCTACAATGAGCAGTTCTTC
>-|TRBV6-5|-|TRBJ2-2
CASSTTGNTGELFF
TGTGCCAGCAGTACTACAGGGAACACCGGGGAGCTGTTTTTT
>-|TRBV5-4|-|TRBJ2-4
CASSLDAAGAKNIQYF
TGTGCCAGCAGCTTGGATGCGGCAGGGGCCAAAAACATTCAGTACTTC
>-|TRBV5-1|TRBD1|TRBJ2-7
CASSLTQTGDLYEQYF
TGCGCCAGCAGCCTCACGCAGACAGGGGACCTCTACGAGCAGTACTTC
>-|TRBV6-5|-|TRBJ2-2
CASSWGHANTGELFF
TGTGCCAGCAGTTGGGGACACGCGAACACCGGGGAGCTGTTTTTT
>-|TRBV19|TRBD1|TRBJ2-7
CASSIGQGTYEQYF
TGTGCCAGTAGTATAGGACAGGGGACCTACGAGCAGTACTTC
>-|TRBV19|TRBD1|TRBJ2-7
CASSIEQGAREQYF
TGTGCCAGTAGTATAGAACAGGGGGCGCGAGAGCAGTACTTC
>-|TRBV19|-|TRBJ1-4
CASSTLTGAANEKLFF
TGTGCCAGTAGCACTCTCACAGGTGCGGCTAATGAAAAACTGTTTTTT
>-|TRBV21-1|-|TRBJ2-5
CASSKGTTETQYF
TGTGCCAGCAGCAAAGGTACTACGGAGACCCAGTACTTC
>-|TRBV2|TRBD1|TRBJ2-1
CATAGTGIPNEQFF
TGTGCCACTGCCGGGACAGGGATCCCCAATGAGCAGTTCTTC
>-|TRBV5-4|TRBD1|TRBJ1-5
CASSLGYGTGAITPQHF
TGTGCCAGCAGCTTGGGTTACGGGACAGGAGCGATCACGCCCCAGCATTTT
>-|TRBV19|-|TRBJ1-6
CASRGEQVNSPLHF
TGTGCCAGTAGAGGGGAACAAGTTAATTCACCCCTCCACTTT
>-|TRBV5-1|-|TRBJ2-3
CASSTQTVDTQYF
TGCGCCAGCAGCACTCAGACAGTGGATACGCAGTATTTT